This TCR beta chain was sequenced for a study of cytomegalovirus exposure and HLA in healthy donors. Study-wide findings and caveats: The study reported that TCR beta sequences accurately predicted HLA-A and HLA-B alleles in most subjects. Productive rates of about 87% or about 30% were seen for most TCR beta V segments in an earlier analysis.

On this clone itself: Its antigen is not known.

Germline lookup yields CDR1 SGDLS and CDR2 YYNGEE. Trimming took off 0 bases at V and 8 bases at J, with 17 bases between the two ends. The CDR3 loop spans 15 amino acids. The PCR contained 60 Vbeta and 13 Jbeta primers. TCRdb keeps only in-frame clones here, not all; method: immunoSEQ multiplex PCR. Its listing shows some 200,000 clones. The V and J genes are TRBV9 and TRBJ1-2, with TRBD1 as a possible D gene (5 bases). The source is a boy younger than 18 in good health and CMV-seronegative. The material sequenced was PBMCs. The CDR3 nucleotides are TGTGCCAGCAGCGTAGATCCAGAGCCCGGGGGGGGCTACACCTTC. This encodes CASSVDPEPGGGYTF.